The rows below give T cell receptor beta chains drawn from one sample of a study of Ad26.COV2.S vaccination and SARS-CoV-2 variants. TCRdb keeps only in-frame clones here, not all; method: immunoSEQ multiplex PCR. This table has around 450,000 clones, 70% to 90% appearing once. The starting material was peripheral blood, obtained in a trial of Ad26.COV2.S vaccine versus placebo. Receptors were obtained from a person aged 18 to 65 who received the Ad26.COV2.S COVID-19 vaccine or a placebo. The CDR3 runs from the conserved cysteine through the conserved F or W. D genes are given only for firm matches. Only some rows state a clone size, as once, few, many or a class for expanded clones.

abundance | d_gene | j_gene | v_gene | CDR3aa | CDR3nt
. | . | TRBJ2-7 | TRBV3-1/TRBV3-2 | CASSQEGEQYF | TGTGCCAGCAGCCAAGAGGGCGAGCAGTACTTC
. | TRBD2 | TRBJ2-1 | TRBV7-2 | CASSLDLAGNEQFF | TGTGCCAGCAGCTTAGATCTAGCGGGAAATGAGCAGTTCTTC
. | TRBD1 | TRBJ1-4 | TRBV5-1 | CASSHEGADEKLFF | TGCGCCAGCAGCCATGAGGGGGCCGATGAAAAACTGTTTTTT
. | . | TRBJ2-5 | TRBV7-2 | CASSLVLGGVETQYF | TGTGCCAGCAGCTTAGTTCTGGGCGGGGTGGAGACCCAGTACTTC
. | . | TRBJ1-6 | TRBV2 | CASSEKPGSSYNSPLHF | TGTGCCAGCAGTGAAAAACCAGGGTCCTCCTATAATTCACCCCTCCACTTT
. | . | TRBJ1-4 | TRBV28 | CASSSGTVDEKLFF | TGTGCCAGCAGCTCCGGGACGGTGGATGAAAAACTGTTTTTT
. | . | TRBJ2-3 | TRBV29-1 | CSVGTFRTEDTQYF | TGCAGCGTTGGGACTTTCCGTACAGAAGATACGCAGTATTTT
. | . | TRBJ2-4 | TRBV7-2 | CASNHGRGNIQYF | TGTGCCAGCAACCACGGAAGGGGAAACATTCAGTACTTC
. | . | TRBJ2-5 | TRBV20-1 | CSASNRVQETQYF | TGCAGTGCTAGTAACAGAGTTCAAGAGACCCAGTACTTC
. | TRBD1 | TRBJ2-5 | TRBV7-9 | CASSTRDRGIQETQYF | TGTGCCAGCAGCACCCGGGACAGGGGGATCCAAGAGACCCAGTACTTC
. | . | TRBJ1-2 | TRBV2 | CASSGDGRTYYGYTF | TGTGCCAGCAGTGGGGACGGCAGAACCTACTATGGCTACACCTTC
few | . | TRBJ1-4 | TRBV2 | CASNSDGTNEKLFF | TGTGCCAGCAACTCTGACGGTACTAATGAAAAACTGTTTTTT
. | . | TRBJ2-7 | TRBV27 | CASSIRAGATYEQYF | TGTGCCAGCAGTATCCGGGCGGGGGCGACCTACGAGCAGTACTTC
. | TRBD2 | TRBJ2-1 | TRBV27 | CASSLRGGVNEQFF | TGTGCCAGCAGTTTGCGGGGGGGCGTAAATGAGCAGTTCTTC
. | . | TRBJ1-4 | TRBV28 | CASSLERATNEKLFF | TGTGCCAGCAGTTTGGAGAGGGCAACTAATGAAAAACTGTTTTTT
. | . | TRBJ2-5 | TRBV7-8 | CASSLDGGTETQYF | TGTGCCAGCAGCTTAGATGGGGGGACAGAGACCCAGTACTTC
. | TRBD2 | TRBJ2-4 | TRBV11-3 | CASSLESRLAGHLAKNIQYF | TGTGCCAGCAGCTTAGAATCCCGGCTAGCGGGGCATTTAGCCAAAAACATTCAGTACTTC
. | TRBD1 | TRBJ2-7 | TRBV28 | CASSRDPGTGDLEQYF | TGTGCCAGCAGCCGGGACCCCGGGACAGGGGACCTCGAGCAGTACTTC
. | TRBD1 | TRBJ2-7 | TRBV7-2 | CASSTQSRDRGQYF | TGTGCCAGCAGCACTCAGTCCCGGGACAGAGGGCAGTACTTC
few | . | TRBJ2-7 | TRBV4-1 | CASSQEIPYEQYF | TGCGCCAGCAGCCAAGAGATACCCTACGAGCAGTACTTC
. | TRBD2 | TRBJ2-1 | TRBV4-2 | CASSQVLAGGPTHEQFF | TGTGCCAGCAGCCAAGTACTAGCGGGGGGACCGACACATGAGCAGTTCTTC
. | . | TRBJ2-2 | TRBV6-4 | CASSDRGSNTGELFF | TGTGCCAGCAGTGACCGGGGGTCGAACACCGGGGAGCTGTTTTTT
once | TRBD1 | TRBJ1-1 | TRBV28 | CASSLLGTGEPEAFF | TGTGCCAGCAGTTTATTAGGGACAGGGGAACCTGAAGCTTTCTTT
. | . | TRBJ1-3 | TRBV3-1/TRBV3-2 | CASSLDTAGNTIYF | TGTGCCAGCAGCTTGGACACGGCTGGAAACACCATATATTTT
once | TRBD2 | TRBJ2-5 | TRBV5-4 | CASSLAGAYQETQYF | TGTGCCAGCAGTTTAGCGGGGGCGTACCAAGAGACCCAGTACTTC
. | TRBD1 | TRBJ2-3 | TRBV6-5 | CASSPRQGSDTQYF | TGTGCCAGCAGTCCTCGACAGGGGTCAGATACGCAGTATTTT
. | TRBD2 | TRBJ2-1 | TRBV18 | CASSPFSSGGASYNEQFF | TGTGCCAGCTCACCATTTTCTAGCGGGGGGGCCTCCTACAATGAGCAGTTCTTC
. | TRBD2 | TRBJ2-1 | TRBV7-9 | CASSPITGGVNHEQFF | TGTGCCAGCAGCCCCATAACCGGGGGGGTAAATCATGAGCAGTTCTTC
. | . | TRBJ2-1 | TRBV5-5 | CASSSDTSYNEQFF | TGTGCCAGCAGCTCAGACACCTCCTACAATGAGCAGTTCTTC
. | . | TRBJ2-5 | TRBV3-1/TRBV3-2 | CASSYRDISKETQYF | TGTGCCAGCAGCTACCGGGACATCTCCAAGGAGACCCAGTACTTC
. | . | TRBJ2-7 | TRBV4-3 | CASSQRGRGIYEQYF | TGCGCCAGCAGCCAGAGGGGACGGGGAATTTACGAGCAGTACTTC
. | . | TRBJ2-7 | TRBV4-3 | CASSQERGGYESYEQYF | TGCGCCAGCAGCCAAGAGCGAGGAGGCTATGAGTCCTACGAGCAGTACTTC
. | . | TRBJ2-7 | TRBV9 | CASSEGAGANYEQYF | TGTGCCAGCAGCGAGGGGGCGGGGGCGAACTACGAGCAGTACTTC
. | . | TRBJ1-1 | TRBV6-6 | CASRTGNTEAFF | TGTGCCAGCAGGACAGGAAACACTGAAGCTTTCTTT
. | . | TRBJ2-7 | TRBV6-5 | CASSHRQGRSYEQYF | TGTGCCAGCAGTCACCGACAAGGACGCTCCTACGAGCAGTACTTC
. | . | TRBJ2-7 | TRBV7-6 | CASSLEGRAYEQYF | TGTGCCAGCAGCTTAGAAGGCAGGGCCTACGAGCAGTACTTC
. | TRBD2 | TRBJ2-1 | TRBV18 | CASSSGLAGGYNEQFF | TGTGCCAGCTCATCTGGACTAGCGGGGGGCTACAATGAGCAGTTCTTC
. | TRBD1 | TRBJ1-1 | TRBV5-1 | CASSTTGRDTEAFF | TGCGCCAGCAGCACGACAGGGAGGGACACTGAAGCTTTCTTT
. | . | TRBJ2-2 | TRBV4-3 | CASSQDNHRETGELFF | TGCGCCAGCAGCCAAGATAACCACAGGGAAACCGGGGAGCTGTTTTTT
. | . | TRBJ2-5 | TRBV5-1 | CASSIMVGQTQYF | TGCGCCAGCAGCATTATGGTCGGCCAGACCCAGTACTTC
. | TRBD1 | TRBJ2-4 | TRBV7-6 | CASSSGTGTNIQYF | TGTGCCAGCAGCTCCGGGACAGGGACTAACATTCAGTACTTC
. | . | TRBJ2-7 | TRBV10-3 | CAISESDAVQYF | TGTGCCATCAGTGAGTCGGATGCGGTTCAGTACTTC
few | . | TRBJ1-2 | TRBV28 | CASSDRGAYGYTF | TGTGCCAGCAGCGACAGAGGGGCCTATGGCTACACCTTC
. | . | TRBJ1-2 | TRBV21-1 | CASSKDSRGSYGYTF | TGTGCCAGCAGCAAAGATTCCAGGGGGTCCTATGGCTACACCTTC
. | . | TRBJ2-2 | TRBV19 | CASSIILSRVASANTGELFF | TGTGCCAGTAGTATAATACTTTCTCGGGTAGCATCGGCTAACACCGGGGAGCTGTTTTTT
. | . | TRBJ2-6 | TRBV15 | CATSRGHGDGANVLTF | TGTGCCACCAGCAGGGGGCACGGGGACGGGGCCAACGTCCTGACTTTC
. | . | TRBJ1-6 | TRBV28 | CASSFLGSPLHF | TGTGCCAGCAGTTTTCTAGGGTCACCCCTCCACTTT
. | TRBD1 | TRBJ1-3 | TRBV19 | CASRRRTGSPAPSGNTIYF | TGTGCCAGTAGACGACGGACAGGCTCGCCGGCACCTTCTGGAAACACCATATATTTT
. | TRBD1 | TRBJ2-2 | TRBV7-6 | CASSAMLGQGDTGELFF | TGTGCCAGCAGCGCGATGCTGGGACAGGGGGACACCGGGGAGCTGTTTTTT
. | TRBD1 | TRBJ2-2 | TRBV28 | CASSHGTGGWGATGELFF | TGTGCCAGCAGCCATGGGACAGGGGGTTGGGGTGCCACCGGGGAGCTGTTTTTT
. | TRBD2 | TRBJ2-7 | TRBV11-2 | CASSLNSGGSYEQYF | TGTGCCAGCAGCTTAAATAGCGGGGGCTCCTACGAGCAGTACTTC
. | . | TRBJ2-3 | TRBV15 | CATSRARARTDTQYF | TGTGCCACCAGCAGAGCCCGGGCGCGCACAGATACGCAGTATTTT
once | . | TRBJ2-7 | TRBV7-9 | CATLLGGGPTYEQYF | TGTGCCACCCTACTAGGCGGGGGCCCCACCTACGAGCAGTACTTC
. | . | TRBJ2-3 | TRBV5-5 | CASSLDETSTDTQYF | TGTGCCAGCAGCTTGGACGAGACTAGCACAGATACGCAGTATTTT
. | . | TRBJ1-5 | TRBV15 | CATSRDNQPQHF | TGTGCCACCAGCAGAGACAATCAGCCCCAGCATTTT
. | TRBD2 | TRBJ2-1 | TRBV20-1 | CSASLRGLAFYNEQFF | TGCAGTGCTAGTTTGCGGGGACTAGCCTTCTACAATGAGCAGTTCTTC
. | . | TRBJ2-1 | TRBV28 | CASSLQLSYNEQFF | TGTGCCAGCAGTTTACAGTTGTCCTACAATGAGCAGTTCTTC
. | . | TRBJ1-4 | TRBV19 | CASRFGAANEKLFF | TGTGCCAGTAGGTTCGGGGCAGCTAATGAAAAACTGTTTTTT
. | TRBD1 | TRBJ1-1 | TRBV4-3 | CASSRQGGAEAFF | TGCGCCAGCAGCCGGCAGGGGGGTGCTGAAGCTTTCTTT